This T cell receptor beta chain is drawn from a study of blood T cell repertoires in COVID-19. Seattle patient enrollment occurred during active infection, with longitudinal follow-up thereafter. V lost 5 bases, J lost 3 bases, and 7 bases lay in between. The CDR3 is 13 amino acids. Germline CDR1 is MNHEY and CDR2 is SVGEGT. Method: immunoSEQ multiplex PCR; TCRdb's copy keeps in-frame clones and lacks some. The sample carries approximately 300,000 clones, 90% recorded once. Material: peripheral blood. This chain uses TRBV6-2 or TRBV6-3 with TRBJ2-2; D is unresolved. This TCR came from a woman in her twenties or thirties with COVID-19, enrolled during active disease. The CDR3 nucleotides read TGTGCCAGCAGTCTATATCACACCGGGGAGCTGTTTTTT. This codes for CASSLYHTGELFF.